The 9 T cell receptor beta chains presented below share a single source sample, sequenced in a study of cytomegalovirus exposure and HLA in healthy donors. Sequenced by immunoSEQ multiplex PCR; TCRdb stores in-frame clones only, minus some. The sample includes 150,000 to 250,000 clones, about 81% seen only once; the top ten take 1% to 1.5%. Sequenced input: PBMCs. These receptors were obtained from a woman aged 25-40 years in good health and CMV-seronegative.

The chain couples TRBV4-1 to TRBJ2-7; 11 bases are a match to TRBD2. The CDR3 sequence is 15 residues long. Germline-derived CDR1 and CDR2 are MGHRA and YSYEKL. Trimming cost V 3 bases and J 4 bases; bases outside gene matches: 5. CDR3: CASSHPSGGLYEQYF. The CDR3 region has the DNA TGCGCCAGCAGCCACCCTAGCGGGGGGTTGTACGAGCAGTACTTC.

The chain uses TRBV6-1 and TRBJ1-1, with a weak D call TRBD1 (6 bases). The germline V gene has CDR1 MNHNS and CDR2 SASEGT. Trimming removed 6 bases from V and 1 base from J, with 12 bases in between. This CDR3 spans 14 amino acids. This chain's CDR3 is CASSVTGANTEAFF. The CDR3 bases are TGTGCCAGCAGCGTGACAGGCGCGAACACTGAAGCTTTCTTT.

This clone was recorded a few times. The chain links TRBV7-2 to TRBJ2-2; weak D call: TRBD2 (6 bases). Germline V lookup: CDR1 SGHTA, CDR2 FQGNSA. The germline V and J ends were trimmed by 5 bases and 6 bases, with 16 bases remaining between them. The CDR3 spans 15 residues. The CDR3 loop is CASSRTGVQAGELFF. CDR3 DNA sequence: TGTGCCAGCAGCCGAACGGGGGTCCAGGCCGGGGAGCTGTTTTTT. Together with reference TRBV7-2 and TRBJ2-2, the CDR3 gives the full variable domain: GAGVSQSPSNKVTEKGKDVELRCDPISGHTALYWYRQSLGQGLEFLIYFQGNSAPDKSGLPSDRFSAERTGGSVSTLTIQRTQQEDSAVYLCASSRTGVQAGELFFGEGSRLTVL.

The chain joins TRBV6-1 to TRBJ2-7; 7 bases are shared with TRBD1. The V and J ends lost 3 bases and 3 bases, in that order; junction bases with no gene match: 17. The CDR3 is made up of 18 amino acids. Germline V gives CDR1 MNHNS, CDR2 SASEGT. In nucleotides, the CDR3 is TGTGCCAGCAGTGACCTTAACATTCCGGGACAGCGACTCTACGAGCAGTACTTC. Encoded protein: CASSDLNIPGQRLYEQYF.

The rearrangement joins TRBV6-4 to TRBJ2-3; 13 bases map to TRBD2. This CDR3 has 15 residues. Germline V gives CDR1 MRHNA, CDR2 SNTAGT. Unmatched junction bases numbered 6, after V lost 5 bases and J lost 7 bases. CDR3 DNA sequence: TGTGCCAGCAGTACCGGGACTAGCGGGGATTATACGCAGTATTTT. Protein sequence: CASSTGTSGDYTQYF.

This chain connects TRBV10-3 to TRBJ2-2, with D hard to call. The CDR3 covers 14 residues. CDR1 is ENHRY, CDR2 SYGVKD, per germline. The V end lost 6 bases, the J end lost 5 bases, and 13 bases lay between the germline ends. CDR3 sequence: CAIRSHSETGELFF. The CDR3 DNA sequence: TGTGCCATCAGGAGCCATAGTGAAACCGGGGAGCTGTTTTTT.

The rearrangement links TRBV9 to TRBJ2-3; D perhaps matches TRBD1 (5 bases). V dropped 7 bases and J dropped 1 base, with 16 bases sitting between them. From germline, CDR1 is SGDLS and CDR2 YYNGEE. The length of the CDR3 is 15 residues. The CDR3 loop reads CASALSGPGTDTQYF. In DNA form, the CDR3 reads TGTGCCAGCGCCCTCTCAGGGCCCGGCACAGATACGCAGTATTTT.

The V call is TRBV9, the J call TRBJ2-2, with a weak D call TRBD1 (6 bases). V was cut by 5 bases and J by 1 base, with 9 bases left in between. The CDR3 loop spans 14 amino acids. Per the germline V gene, CDR1 is SGDLS and CDR2 is YYNGEE. CDR3 amino acids: CASRRQENTGELFF. In nucleotides, the CDR3 is TGTGCCAGCAGACGACAGGAGAACACCGGGGAGCTGTTTTTT. Full variable domain (missing parts from reference TRBV9 and TRBJ2-2): DSGVTQTPKHLITATGQRVTLRCSPRSGDLSVYWYQQSLDQGLQFLIQYYNGEERAKGNILERFSAQQFPDLHSELNLSSLELGDSALYFCASRRQENTGELFFGEGSRLTVL.

The rearrangement uses TRBV5-1 and TRBJ1-1; 7 bases align to TRBD1. Germline V lookup: CDR1 SGHRS, CDR2 YFSETQ. The CDR3 covers 14 residues. Germline trimming cut 6 bases from V and 1 base from J; bases unmatched to any gene: 6. The CDR3 DNA reads as TGCGCCAGCAACCCGACAGGGTGGAACACTGAAGCTTTCTTT. This sequence encodes CASNPTGWNTEAFF.